Each of the 3 T cell receptor beta chains below was sequenced from the same sample in a study of tumor and adjacent non-tumor tissue in lung cancer. The library came from three nested PCR rounds adapted from ARM-PCR protocols. TCRdb reprocessed the multiplex PCR reads via MiXCR and lists one record per CDR3 protein. The sample yields around 82,000 distinct CDR3 sequences, approximately 80% seen once. This sample's RNA came from whole unsorted tissue. The normal lung tissue was taken more than 3 cm from the tumor edge. Sequenced sample: distant non-tumor lung tissue. Receptors originate from a man aged 55 to 70 with non-small cell lung cancer.

As regards this clonotype: Germline is not matched at one junction end, which may reflect a read error. V and J are TRBV11-3 and TRBJ2-3; D not certain. There are 13 residues in the CDR3. The V gene's germline CDR1 is SGHNT and CDR2 YENEEA. DNA for the CDR3: TGTGCCAGCAGCTTTCATGTGGCAGATACGCATTATTTT. Its protein is CASSFHVADTHYF.

This clonotype has ten or more counts. The chain joins TRBV4-3 to TRBJ1-2, with 9 bases that match TRBD1. The CDR3 spans 15 residues. Trimming took 3 bases from V and 4 from J; bases not matched to a gene: 6. Per the germline V gene, CDR1 is LGHNA and CDR2 is YSLEER. In DNA form, the CDR3 reads TGCGCCAGCAGCCACAGACAGGGGGGAGTCTATGGCTACACCTTC. Its translation: CASSHRQGGVYGYTF.

This clonotype is medium-sized. V and J are TRBV20-1 and TRBJ2-1; 9 bases map to TRBD2. Germline lookup yields CDR1 DFQATT and CDR2 SNEGSKA (reference sequence). This CDR3 contains 15 residues. This CDR3 reads CRRVRRGTSSYEQFF. DNA of the CDR3: TGCAGACGAGTGAGAAGGGGGACTAGCTCATATGAGCAGTTCTTC.